Following are 31 T cell receptor beta chains from one sample sequenced in a study of T cells after yellow fever vaccination. TCRdb independently ran MiXCR on the 5' RACE reads; one entry per CDR3 protein. Of hundreds of thousands of distinct CDR3 sequences in the sample, approximately 13% were seen once. The specimen comprised PBMCs, sampled on the day of the yellow fever booster vaccination. Receptor source: a man younger than 45 who received the YFV17D yellow fever vaccine.

On this clonotype itself: This is likely a read error, given that the CDR3 carries no conserved phenylalanine or tryptophan at its end. The chain links TRBV7-3 to TRBJ2-1; 9 bases match TRBD2. The J segment lost 0 bases and the V segment lost 2 bases, leaving 11 bases of the junction unmatched. Germline loops: CDR1 SGHTA, CDR2 FQGTGA. The CDR3 sequence is 19 residues long. This CDR3 reads CASSLQGSGSVSSYNEQFS. The CDR3 DNA follows: TGTGCCAGCAGCTTACAGGGTAGCGGGAGCGTCTCCTCCTACAATGAGCAGTTCTCC.

The gene calls are TRBV7-8 and TRBJ2-1, with 10 bases fitting TRBD1. The germline CDR1 and CDR2 sequences are SGHVS and FQNEAQ. V lost 4 bases, J lost 2 bases, and 5 bases stayed unmatched. The length of the CDR3 is 16 residues. CDR3: CASSSWGTGAYNEQFF. CDR3 DNA sequence: TGTGCCAGCAGCTCTTGGGGGACAGGGGCCTACAATGAGCAGTTCTTC.

This clonotype was seen only once. The CDR3 coding sequence is TGTGCCACCCAACGCCCACCAGCGGGAGGGATAGATACGCAGTATTTT. Translating it yields CATQRPPAGGIDTQYF. The rearrangement joins TRBV7-9 to TRBJ2-3, with 10 bases aligning to TRBD2. CDR1 and CDR2 (germline): SEHNR, FQNEAQ (reference sequence). The CDR3 totals 16 residues. V lost 10 bases to trimming and J lost 5 bases; unmatched junction nucleotides: 15.

This clonotype was recorded a few times. The V call is TRBV7-2, the J call TRBJ2-3; 10 bases line up with TRBD1. Germline V gene sequence: CDR1 SGHTA, CDR2 FQGNSA. With V trimmed by 2 bases and J by 6 bases, 11 bases remained unmatched. The length of the CDR3 is 17 residues. The CDR3 here is CASSLLGQGLSGDTQYF. Written as DNA, the CDR3 is TGTGCCAGCAGCTTATTGGGACAGGGGTTGAGTGGGGATACGCAGTATTTT.

The chain has TRBV4-2 and TRBJ2-5; the match to TRBD2 covers 8 bases. The CDR3 totals 17 residues. Germline V gene data show CDR1 as LGHNA and CDR2 as YNFKEQ. V dropped 2 bases and J dropped 0; count of bases not matched to a gene: 8. The CDR3 DNA sequence: TGTGCCAGCAGCCAACTTGTGCTAGCGGGTTACCAAGAGACCCAGTACTTC. This encodes CASSQLVLAGYQETQYF.

The gene calls are TRBV11-2 and TRBJ2-5; TRBD2 might be the D (6 bases). Between the trimmed V and J ends, which lost 3 bases and 5 bases, there was a span of 13 bases. This CDR3 contains 14 residues. CDR1 and CDR2 (germline): SGHAT, FQNNGV. The CDR3 is CASSLTSVTETQYF. The CDR3 DNA sequence: TGTGCCAGCAGCTTGACTAGTGTGACTGAGACCCAGTACTTC.

The CDR3 spells CASSPSGLAGGKSEQFF. CDR3 bases: TGTGCCAGCTCACCTTCGGGACTAGCGGGAGGTAAAAGTGAGCAGTTCTTC. The chain carries TRBV18 and TRBJ2-1; the match to TRBD2 covers 15 bases. CDR1 is KGHSH, CDR2 LQKENI, per germline. After removal of 3 bases from V and 9 bases from J, the junction contained 9 bases not matched to a gene. The CDR3 spans 17 residues.

This sequence joins TRBV6-5 and TRBJ2-3, with TRBD2 matching 14 bases. Germline V gene data show CDR1 as MNHEY and CDR2 as SVGAGI. Trimming at V came to 0 bases and at J to 2 bases, leaving 4 bases not matched to a gene. This CDR3 spans 18 amino acids. The CDR3 nucleotides read TGTGCCAGCAGTTACTCGACTAGCGGGAGGGGAAACACAGATACGCAGTATTTT. Protein: CASSYSTSGRGNTDTQYF.

V gene TRBV5-1 combines with J gene TRBJ2-5, with 9 bases matching TRBD1. The junction had 5 bases not matched to a gene; V was cut back by 4 bases and J by 1 base. Germline V gene data show CDR1 as SGHRS and CDR2 as YFSETQ. The CDR3 spans 15 residues. The CDR3 loop reads CASSQQGAPQETQYF. CDR3 DNA: TGCGCCAGCAGCCAACAGGGGGCCCCCCAAGAGACCCAGTACTTC.

This clonotype was found a few times. The chain employs TRBV10-3 and TRBJ1-1, with TRBD1 identical over 9 bases. The length of the CDR3 is 17 residues. Germline V gives CDR1 ENHRY, CDR2 SYGVKD. Unmatched junction bases numbered 9, after V lost 4 bases and J lost 0 bases. The CDR3 loop is CAISVKSTGGMNTEAFF. CDR3 in DNA: TGTGCCATCAGTGTCAAATCGACAGGGGGGATGAACACTGAAGCTTTCTTT.

The gene calls are TRBV5-1 and TRBJ2-7; D is possibly TRBD2 (6 bases). V lost 1 base, J lost 4 bases, and 12 bases lay in between. The CDR3 is made up of 14 amino acids. CDR1 SGHRS and CDR2 YFSETQ come from the germline V gene. CDR3 sequence: CASSLSLALYEQYF. The CDR3 bases are TGCGCCAGCAGCTTGTCGCTAGCGTTATACGAGCAGTACTTC.

The chain has TRBV3-1 and TRBJ2-3; D might be TRBD1 or TRBD2, each matching 5 bases. CDR3 length: 14 residues. The germline V gene encodes CDR1 LGHDT and CDR2 YNNKEL (reference sequence). The V end was cut by 3 bases, the J end by 2 bases, with 9 bases between. CDR3 bases: TGTGCCAGCAGCCAGGGACCTTCCACAGATACGCAGTATTTT. It is translated as CASSQGPSTDTQYF.

This clonotype occurred many times. The chain uses TRBV29-1 and TRBJ2-1, with a possible D match to TRBD1 (5 bases). V was clipped by 4 bases and J by 8 bases, with 6 bases between them. The CDR3 sequence is 10 residues long. Germline lookup yields CDR1 SQVTM and CDR2 ANQGSEA. The CDR3 DNA follows: TGCAGCGTTGGGGGCTATGAGCAGTTCTTC. As protein: CSVGGYEQFF.

This clonotype appeared many times. This sequence joins TRBV7-9 and TRBJ2-2; D is possibly TRBD2 (6 bases). Germline CDR1 and CDR2: SEHNR and FQNEAQ (reference sequence). The ends were cut back, 6 bases at V and 3 bases at J, with 11 bases in the middle. This CDR3 spans 14 amino acids. The CDR3 spells CASSIPSDTGELFF. The DNA for the CDR3 is TGTGCCAGCAGTATCCCTAGCGACACCGGGGAGCTGTTTTTT.

The rearrangement joins TRBV9 to TRBJ2-3, with 8 bases matching TRBD2. Germline-derived CDR1 and CDR2 are SGDLS and YYNGEE. Trimming at V came to 4 bases and at J to 7 bases, leaving 8 bases not matched to a gene. The CDR3 is made up of 14 amino acids. CDR3 in amino acids: CASSPSGGANTQYF. For the CDR3, the DNA is TGTGCCAGCAGCCCTTCCGGGGGGGCGAATACGCAGTATTTT. Combining the CDR3 with reference TRBV9 and TRBJ2-3 gives the whole variable domain DSGVTQTPKHLITATGQRVTLRCSPRSGDLSVYWYQQSLDQGLQFLIQYYNGEERAKGNILERFSAQQFPDLHSELNLSSLELGDSALYFCASSPSGGANTQYFGPGTRLTVL.

The chain is built from TRBV7-2 and TRBJ2-7, with D maybe TRBD2 (6 bases). The V end was cut by 5 bases, the J end by 3 bases, with 23 bases between. This CDR3 has 17 residues. Germline-derived CDR1 and CDR2 are SGHTA and FQGNSA. CDR3 residues: CASSQFRGTSPNYEQYF. DNA for the CDR3: TGTGCCAGCAGCCAATTTCGAGGGACTTCTCCCAACTACGAGCAGTACTTC.

This clonotype occurred a few times. This chain joins TRBV29-1 and TRBJ1-4; D call uncertain. CDR3 length equals 12 residues. Deletions cut 1 base from V and 10 bases from J, with 10 bases between. CDR1 is SQVTM, CDR2 ANQGSEA, per germline. The CDR3 region has the DNA TGCAGCGTTGAAGGGGAGGGTGGAAAACTGTTTTTT. Residues: CSVEGEGGKLFF.

This clonotype was counted only a few times. CDR3 bases: TGTGCCAGCAGTCCTCGGCGGGAGCACTACGAGCAGTACTTC. This encodes CASSPRREHYEQYF. This rearrangement joins TRBV7-8 to TRBJ2-7, with 7 nucleotides matching TRBD2. Germline-derived CDR1 and CDR2 are SGHVS and FQNEAQ. This CDR3 has 14 amino acids. V shed 6 bases, J shed 3 bases, and the junction held 8 bases outside the gene matches.

The rearrangement links TRBV7-2 to TRBJ2-7; the D call may be TRBD1 or TRBD2 (5 bases each). The germline CDR1 and CDR2 sequences are SGHTA and FQGNSA. This CDR3 comprises 13 residues. The germline V and J ends were trimmed by 5 bases and 7 bases, with 15 bases remaining between them. The CDR3: CASSQQDFGEQYF. DNA of the CDR3: TGTGCCAGCAGCCAACAGGACTTCGGAGAGCAGTACTTC.

The chain uses TRBV7-8 and TRBJ2-1, with D tentatively TRBD1 or TRBD2 (5 bases each). With 5 bases removed from V and 0 bases from J, the gap between germline ends came to 17 bases. Germline CDR1 is SGHVS and CDR2 is FQNEAQ. The CDR3 spans 17 residues. DNA of the CDR3: TGTGCCAGCAGCGAGAGGGGCCGGAGAAGCTCCTACAATGAGCAGTTCTTC. This sequence encodes CASSERGRRSSYNEQFF.

This rearrangement joins TRBV12-3 or TRBV12-4 to TRBJ2-5; 7 bases agree with TRBD1. The CDR3 is 13 residues long. J gave up 4 bases and V 5 bases, and 4 bases lay outside the gene matches. CDR3 region: CASSKNRGETQYF. For the CDR3, the DNA is TGTGCCAGCAGTAAGAACAGGGGAGAGACCCAGTACTTC.

This clonotype occurred many times. The rearrangement links TRBV7-2 to TRBJ2-3; 15 nucleotides align to TRBD2. With V trimmed by 6 bases and J by 3 bases, 4 bases remained unmatched. Germline CDR1 and CDR2: SGHTA and FQGNSA. This CDR3 region has 16 residues. CDR3: CASRQGLAGGTDTQYF. The CDR3 DNA is TGTGCCAGCAGACAAGGACTAGCGGGAGGGACAGATACGCAGTATTTT.

This clonotype occurred many times. The chain has TRBV12-3 or TRBV12-4 and TRBJ2-7, with TRBD2 identical over 9 bases. V lost 9 bases, J lost 6 bases, and 6 bases stayed unmatched. This CDR3 is built from 12 residues. The DNA of the CDR3 is TGTGCCAGTCTGCTAGCGGGACGCGAGCAGTACTTC. Translation gives CASLLAGREQYF.

In this sample, this clonotype turned up many times. The chain employs TRBV5-1 and TRBJ2-3; D is uncertain. Germline-derived CDR1 and CDR2 are SGHRS and YFSETQ. The CDR3 contains 16 residues. Trimming pared 0 bases from V and 2 bases from J, leaving 13 bases between. This CDR3 is CASSLVVPTYTDTQYF. As DNA, the CDR3 is TGCGCCAGCAGCTTGGTCGTCCCAACCTACACAGATACGCAGTATTTT.

This clonotype appeared a few times. V is TRBV7-9 and J is TRBJ1-4; D ambiguous. CDR1 is SEHNR and CDR2 is FQNEAQ in the germline V gene (reference sequence). This CDR3 spans 17 amino acids. V shed 3 bases and J shed 0 bases, with 14 bases lying between them. The CDR3 region is CASSLRSPGATNEKLFF. In nucleotides, the CDR3 is TGTGCCAGCAGCTTGCGATCGCCCGGAGCAACTAATGAAAAACTGTTTTTT.

This clonotype was counted only a few times. The rearrangement uses TRBV9 and TRBJ2-1; 7 bases align to TRBD2. The V segment lost 0 bases and the J segment 5 bases; nucleotides outside the gene matches: 8. Germline values: CDR1 SGDLS, CDR2 YYNGEE. The CDR3 is 16 residues long. This CDR3 is CASSVGRLAAHNEQFF. For the CDR3, the DNA is TGTGCCAGCAGCGTAGGACGGCTAGCGGCCCACAATGAGCAGTTCTTC.

The chain is built from TRBV20-1 and TRBJ2-1, with TRBD1 matching 8 bases. The germline V gene has CDR1 DFQATT and CDR2 SNEGSKA (reference sequence). V shed 3 bases, J shed 15 bases, and the junction held 19 bases outside the gene matches. The CDR3 sequence is 15 residues long. The CDR3 region is CSASLTGTGFVRLFF. CDR3 nucleotides: TGCAGTGCTAGCCTGACCGGGACAGGTTTTGTACGGCTGTTCTTC.

The chain carries TRBV4-3 and TRBJ2-7, with D perhaps given as TRBD1 or TRBD2 (5 bases each). The germline gives CDR1 LGHNA, CDR2 YSLEER. The V and J ends lost 3 bases and 3 bases respectively, with 12 bases between them. The length of the CDR3 is 14 residues. The CDR3 sequence is CASSQGEQLYEQYF. The CDR3 nucleotides are TGCGCCAGCAGCCAGGGGGAACAGCTCTACGAGCAGTACTTC.

This clonotype came up a few times. The CDR3 loop is CASSQEDFPSTDTQYF. The CDR3 DNA reads as TGTGCCAGCAGCCAAGAAGACTTCCCGAGCACAGATACGCAGTATTTT. The rearrangement joins TRBV14 to TRBJ2-3; D is unclear. CDR3 size: 16 residues. The germline V gene encodes CDR1 SGHDN and CDR2 FVKESK. Trimming removed 0 bases from V and 0 bases from J, with 10 bases in between. The full variable domain, in which reference TRBV14 and TRBJ2-3 provide the parts outside the CDR3, is EAGVTQFPSHSVIEKGQTVTLRCDPISGHDNLYWYRRVMGKEIKFLLHFVKESKQDESGMPNNRFLAERTGGTYSTLKVQPAELEDSGVYFCASSQEDFPSTDTQYFGPGTRLTVL.

This rearrangement joins TRBV28 to TRBJ2-7, with 7 bases matching TRBD2. CDR3 length: 14 amino acids. Germline V CDR1 and CDR2: MDHEN, SYDVKM. Unmatched junction bases numbered 8, after V lost 7 bases and J lost 2 bases. The CDR3: CASIESGNTYEQYF. The CDR3 region has the DNA TGTGCCAGCATTGAAAGCGGGAATACCTACGAGCAGTACTTC.

The CDR3 nucleotides read TGCAGTGCCCTCCCGGGGCGCCGGGAGGGTAAAAACATTCAGTACTTC. Its protein product is CSALPGRREGKNIQYF. This chain uses TRBV20-1 with TRBJ2-4; TRBD2 agrees at 8 bases. V trimming: 6 bases; J trimming: 4 bases; junction bases outside the gene matches: 14. Germline V lookup: CDR1 DFQATT, CDR2 SNEGSKA (reference sequence). This CDR3 is built from 16 residues.